The 27 T cell receptor beta chains presented below share a single source sample, sequenced in a study of blood T cell repertoires in COVID-19. Libraries were prepared by immunoSEQ multiplex PCR; TCRdb keeps only in-frame clonotypes and omits some of them. The sample lists 220,000 or so clones, roughly 80% occurring once. What was sequenced was peripheral blood. The source of these receptors is a woman in her 70s with acute or convalescent COVID-19.

The J gene is TRBJ2-1, the V gene TRBV7-8; 10 bases fit TRBD1. Germline V lookup: CDR1 SGHVS, CDR2 FQNEAQ. The J segment lost 7 bases and the V segment lost 1 base, leaving 13 bases of the junction unmatched. The CDR3 extends over 18 amino acids. The CDR3 region is CASSLGATGGVYRNEQFF. CDR3 DNA sequence: TGTGCCAGCAGCTTAGGGGCGACAGGGGGCGTTTATAGGAATGAGCAGTTCTTC.

This clone was recorded a few times. The gene calls are TRBV6-4 and TRBJ1-6; no firm D call. V was shortened by 6 bases and J by 7 bases, with 10 bases between the two germline ends. The CDR3 length is 13 residues. Germline V lookup: CDR1 MRHNA, CDR2 SNTAGT. CDR3 residues: CASRISGNSPLHF. CDR3 coding DNA: TGTGCCAGCAGAATCTCGGGGAATTCACCCCTCCACTTT.

The rearrangement links TRBV6-1 to TRBJ2-1; 9 nucleotides agree with TRBD1. Germline V gene lookup returns CDR1 MNHNS and CDR2 SASEGT. Trimming cost V 3 bases and J 2 bases; bases outside gene matches: 2. This CDR3 region has 15 residues. In DNA form, the CDR3 reads TGTGCCAGCAGTGAGGACAGGGGCCCCTACAATGAGCAGTTCTTC. Its translation is CASSEDRGPYNEQFF.

This rearrangement joins TRBV7-8 to TRBJ2-7; D is possibly TRBD2 (5 bases). The V end was cut by 0 bases, the J end by 4 bases, with 10 bases between. Germline CDR1 reads SGHVS; CDR2 reads FQNEAQ. This CDR3 has 14 residues. The DNA of the CDR3 is TGTGCCAGCAGCTTAGCGGAGGCTTCGTACGAGCAGTACTTC. It translates to CASSLAEASYEQYF.

The chain is built from TRBV7-2 and TRBJ2-3; a possible D gene is TRBD1 (6 bases). Germline values: CDR1 SGHTA, CDR2 FQGNSA. V was shortened by 8 bases and J by 4 bases, with 16 bases between the two germline ends. This CDR3 is built from 14 residues. In DNA form, the CDR3 reads TGTGCCAGCGCCCCCGCTACAGGGTCAGATACGCAGTATTTT. This codes for CASAPATGSDTQYF.

The chain employs TRBV19 and TRBJ2-1, with 10 bases lining up with TRBD1. V trimming: 5 bases; J trimming: 7 bases; junction bases outside the gene matches: 8. Germline V gene data show CDR1 as LNHDA and CDR2 as SQIVND (reference sequence). CDR3 length equals 15 residues. The CDR3 protein is CASSPGQGPRNEQFF. The CDR3 nucleotides read TGTGCCAGTAGTCCGGGACAGGGGCCTCGGAATGAGCAGTTCTTC.

V and J are TRBV28 and TRBJ2-7; the D gene is possibly TRBD1 (5 bases). Germline assignment: CDR1 MDHEN and CDR2 SYDVKM. The CDR3 covers 14 residues. V was shortened by 6 bases and J by 2 bases, with 14 bases between the two germline ends. CDR3 region: CASRPSTATYEQYF. The CDR3 bases are TGTGCCAGCAGGCCGTCGACAGCCACCTACGAGCAGTACTTC.

CDR3 nucleotide sequence: TGCAGTGCTAGTCGGGAACATGTAGCCACAGATACGCAGTATTTT. Translation: CSASREHVATDTQYF. The V and J genes are TRBV20-1 and TRBJ2-3, with D maybe TRBD2 (5 bases). Germline V gene lookup returns CDR1 DFQATT and CDR2 SNEGSKA (reference sequence). V was cut by 3 bases and J by 2 bases, with 15 bases left in between. This CDR3 region has 15 residues.

This clone was detected a few times. The chain recombines TRBV19 with TRBJ2-6; D call uncertain. Germline CDR1 is LNHDA and CDR2 is SQIVND (reference sequence). The CDR3 runs 12 residues. V was clipped by 8 bases and J by 2 bases, with 4 bases between them. This CDR3 is CASEAGANVLTF. CDR3 bases: TGTGCCAGTGAGGCTGGGGCCAACGTCCTGACTTTC.

J is TRBJ1-2 and V is TRBV11-1; tentatively, D is TRBD1 (6 bases). Germline V CDR1 and CDR2: SGHAT, FQDESV (reference sequence). V was shortened by 3 bases and J by 4 bases, with 12 bases between the two germline ends. CDR3 size: 14 residues. The CDR3 region has the DNA TGTGCCAGCAGCTTGAGAGACAGGTCCTATGGCTACACCTTC. It specifies CASSLRDRSYGYTF. Drawing the rest from reference TRBV11-1 and TRBJ1-2, the complete variable domain is EAEVAQSPRYKITEKSQAVAFWCDPISGHATLYWYRQILGQGPELLVQFQDESVVDDSQLPKDRFSAERLKGVDSTLKIQPAELGDSAMYLCASSLRDRSYGYTFGSGTRLTVV.

A remark on this clone: Within the sample, other DNA sequences also encode this same CDR3. This chain links TRBV28 with TRBJ1-5; possibly TRBD1 for D (5 bases). The V end was cut by 7 bases, the J end by 6 bases, with 10 bases between. The CDR3 has 12 amino acids. Germline assignment: CDR1 MDHEN and CDR2 SYDVKM. The DNA of the CDR3 is TGTGCCAGCACCCAGGGTACTCAGCCCCAGCATTTT. It specifies CASTQGTQPQHF.

Regarding this clone: The sample carries other DNA sequences with the same CDR3. The chain is built from TRBV10-3 and TRBJ1-2; no firm D call. This CDR3 comprises 14 residues. Germline values: CDR1 ENHRY, CDR2 SYGVKD. The V gene lost 0 bases and the J gene lost 4 bases, with 9 bases spanning the gap. CDR3 in amino acids: CAISESRSGYGYTF. The CDR3 nucleotides are TGTGCCATCAGTGAGTCCCGGAGCGGCTATGGCTACACCTTC.

The chain carries TRBV9 and TRBJ1-6; D is undetermined. Between the trimmed V and J ends, which lost 0 bases and 5 bases, there was a span of 3 bases. The CDR3 contains 13 residues. Germline CDR1 SGDLS, CDR2 YYNGEE. CDR3 amino acids: CASSVADNSPLHF. For the CDR3, the DNA is TGTGCCAGCAGCGTAGCAGATAATTCACCCCTCCACTTT.

The V and J genes are TRBV2 and TRBJ1-1, with 8 bases aligning to TRBD1. V was clipped by 7 bases and J by 5 bases; unmatched bases: 12. The germline V gene has CDR1 SNHLY and CDR2 FYNNEI. The CDR3 consists of 15 residues. This CDR3 is CASMETGDAGTEAFF. The CDR3 nucleotides are TGTGCCAGCATGGAGACAGGGGACGCGGGAACTGAAGCTTTCTTT.

V gene TRBV18 combines with J gene TRBJ2-3; a weak D match, TRBD2 (6 bases). Germline V lookup: CDR1 KGHSH, CDR2 LQKENI. This CDR3 has 14 residues. Trimming shortened V by 3 bases and J by 4 bases, and 11 bases separated the two germline ends. The CDR3 loop reads CASSPSRRADTQYF. The CDR3 coding sequence is TGTGCCAGCTCACCTTCTAGGAGGGCAGATACGCAGTATTTT. The variable domain in full, completed from reference TRBV18 and TRBJ2-3, reads NAGVMQNPRHLVRRRGQEARLRCSPMKGHSHVYWYRQLPEEGLKFMVYLQKENIIDESGMPKERFSAEFPKEGPSILRIQQVVRGDSAAYFCASSPSRRADTQYFGPGTRLTVL.

This chain uses TRBV10-1 with TRBJ1-2; D is unclear. V was trimmed by 0 bases and J by 3 bases, leaving 20 bases between them. Germline V gene sequence: CDR1 WNHNN, CDR2 SYGVQD (reference sequence). The CDR3 contains 18 residues. In DNA, the CDR3 is TGCGCCAGCAGTGAGTCATTAGGTGGCAGGAAAAACTACTATGGCTACACCTTC. This codes for CASSESLGGRKNYYGYTF.

This clone was recorded only once. This chain links TRBV7-9 with TRBJ2-1; a weak D match, TRBD2 (5 bases). V shed 1 base and J shed 12 bases, with 7 bases lying between them. This CDR3 spans 11 amino acids. CDR1 is SEHNR, CDR2 FQNEAQ, per germline (reference sequence). The chain's CDR3 is CASSLVEGQFF. Written as DNA, the CDR3 is TGTGCCAGCAGCTTAGTTGAGGGGCAGTTCTTC.

The DNA of the CDR3 is TGTGCCAGTAGTGCCCCTAGCGGGTCCTTCACAGATACGCAGTATTTT. It encodes CASSAPSGSFTDTQYF. V gene TRBV19 combines with J gene TRBJ2-3, with 8 nucleotides matching TRBD2. The V gene's germline CDR1 is LNHDA and CDR2 SQIVND (reference sequence). The ends lost 5 bases at V and 2 bases at J; junction bases unmatched: 9. This CDR3 contains 16 residues.

The chain carries TRBV29-1 and TRBJ2-3; unclear D gene. CDR3 length: 14 residues. CDR1 SQVTM and CDR2 ANQGSEA come from the germline V gene. V was shortened by 4 bases and J by 3 bases, with 14 bases between the two germline ends. This chain's CDR3 is CSVGFDSQTDTQYF. For the CDR3, the DNA is TGCAGCGTTGGATTCGATAGCCAAACAGATACGCAGTATTTT.

This chain connects TRBV5-8 to TRBJ1-5; possibly TRBD1 for D (6 bases). The CDR3 consists of 16 residues. The V end lost 1 base, the J end lost 5 bases, and 16 bases lay between the germline ends. Germline V lookup: CDR1 SGHTS, CDR2 YDEGEE. CDR3 in amino acids: CASSLLRGAMDQPQHF. The CDR3, as DNA: TGTGCCAGCAGCTTGCTCCGGGGGGCGATGGATCAGCCCCAGCATTTT. Full variable domain (missing parts from reference TRBV5-8 and TRBJ1-5): EAGVTQSPTHLIKTRGQQATLRCSPISGHTSVYWYQQALGLGLQFLLWYDEGEERNRGNFPPRFSGRQFPNYSSELNVNALELEDSALYLCASSLLRGAMDQPQHFGDGTRLSIL.

This chain joins TRBV28 and TRBJ2-1; 7 bases fit TRBD1. The CDR3 covers 15 residues. The germline V gene encodes CDR1 MDHEN and CDR2 SYDVKM. After removal of 3 bases from V and 3 bases from J, the junction contained 5 bases not matched to a gene. CDR3 sequence (DNA): TGTGCCAGCAGTTTTAGGGGGCACCACTACAATGAGCAGTTCTTC. It is translated as CASSFRGHHYNEQFF.

V gene TRBV15 combines with J gene TRBJ1-2, with D tentatively TRBD1 (5 bases). Trimming left V 1 base short and J 3 bases short, with 9 bases between. The CDR3 has 14 residues. Germline V CDR1 and CDR2: LNHNV, YYDKDF (reference sequence). In DNA, the CDR3 is TGTGCCACCAGCAGAGGGGGCGGACACTATGGCTACACCTTC. It codes for CATSRGGGHYGYTF.

CDR3 bases: TGCAGTGCTAGTGTAACGAACACCGGGGAGCTGTTTTTT. Its protein is CSASVTNTGELFF. The J gene is TRBJ2-2, the V gene TRBV20-1; no definite D call. Between the trimmed V and J ends, which lost 3 bases and 0 bases, there was a span of 5 bases. This CDR3 spans 13 amino acids. Germline values: CDR1 DFQATT, CDR2 SNEGSKA (reference sequence).

This chain links TRBV11-1 with TRBJ2-1; 7 bases are a match to TRBD2. This CDR3 contains 16 residues. The V and J ends lost 5 bases and 2 bases, in that order; junction bases with no gene match: 9. The germline gives CDR1 SGHAT, CDR2 FQDESV (reference sequence). The CDR3 spells CASSSSGTKPYNEQFF. Written as DNA, the CDR3 is TGTGCCAGCAGCAGCTCCGGGACTAAACCCTACAATGAGCAGTTCTTC.

The rearrangement uses TRBV28 and TRBJ2-7, with 8 bases that match TRBD1. The CDR3 spans 14 residues. V lost 6 bases and J lost 2; bases outside the gene matches: 6. Germline V gene sequence: CDR1 MDHEN, CDR2 SYDVKM. The chain's CDR3 is CASSSGTGTYEQYF. The CDR3 nucleotides read TGTGCCAGCAGCTCCGGGACAGGAACCTACGAGCAGTACTTC. Together with reference TRBV28 and TRBJ2-7, the CDR3 gives the full variable domain: DVKVTQSSRYLVKRTGEKVFLECVQDMDHENMFWYRQDPGLGLRLIYFSYDVKMKEKGDIPEGYSVSREKKERFSLILESASTNQTSMYLCASSSGTGTYEQYFGPGTRLTVT.

The V call is TRBV5-6, the J call TRBJ1-1; D unclear. Deletions cut 0 bases from V and 1 base from J, with 13 bases between. Germline-derived CDR1 and CDR2 are SGHDT and YYEEEE. The CDR3 contains 16 residues. The CDR3 protein is CASSLATTAGNTEAFF. Written as DNA, the CDR3 is TGTGCCAGCAGCTTGGCCACGACGGCGGGGAACACTGAAGCTTTCTTT.

This rearrangement joins TRBV29-1 to TRBJ2-7; the match to TRBD2 covers 10 bases. This CDR3 contains 12 residues. Losses at the gene ends were 6 bases for V and 6 bases for J; bases not matched to a gene: 5. The germline gives CDR1 SQVTM, CDR2 ANQGSEA. In DNA, the CDR3 is TGCAGCGTAGCGACTAGCGGGCGCGAGCAGTACTTC. Protein: CSVATSGREQYF.